This T cell receptor (beta chain) was profiled in a study of T cell responses to AZD1222 COVID-19 vaccine. The method was immunoSEQ multiplex PCR; TCRdb's version includes in-frame clones alone and lacks a portion of them. The sample lists roughly 98,000 clones, 84% occurring once. The CDR3 consists of 14 residues. J gave up 5 bases and V 8 bases, and 10 bases lay outside the gene matches. The germline V gene encodes CDR1 WNHNN and CDR2 SYGVQD (reference sequence). The chain employs TRBV10-1 and TRBJ2-7; 9 positions match TRBD1. The sample in question was peripheral blood, obtained 28 days after the second AZD1222 dose. The TCR originated in an adult who received the AZD1222 COVID-19 vaccine. The CDR3 spells CASPWGQGRNEQYF. The CDR3 DNA is TGCGCCAGCCCCTGGGGACAGGGTCGCAACGAGCAGTACTTC.